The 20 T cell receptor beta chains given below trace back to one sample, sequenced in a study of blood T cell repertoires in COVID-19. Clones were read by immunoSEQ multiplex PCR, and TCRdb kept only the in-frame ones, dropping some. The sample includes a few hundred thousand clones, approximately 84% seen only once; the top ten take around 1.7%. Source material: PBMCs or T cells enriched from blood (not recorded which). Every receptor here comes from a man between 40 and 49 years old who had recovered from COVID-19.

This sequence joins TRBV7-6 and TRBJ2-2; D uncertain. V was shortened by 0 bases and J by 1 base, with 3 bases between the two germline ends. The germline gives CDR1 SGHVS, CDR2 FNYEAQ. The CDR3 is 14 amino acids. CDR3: CASSLARNTGELFF. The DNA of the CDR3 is TGTGCCAGCAGCTTAGCGCGGAACACCGGGGAGCTGTTTTTT.

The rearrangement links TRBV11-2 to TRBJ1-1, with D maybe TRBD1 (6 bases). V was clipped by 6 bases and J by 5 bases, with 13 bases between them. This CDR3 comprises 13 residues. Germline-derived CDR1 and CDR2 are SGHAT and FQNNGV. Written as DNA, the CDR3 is TGTGCCAGCAGACAGTACAGGGATACTGAAGCTTTCTTT. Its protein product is CASRQYRDTEAFF.

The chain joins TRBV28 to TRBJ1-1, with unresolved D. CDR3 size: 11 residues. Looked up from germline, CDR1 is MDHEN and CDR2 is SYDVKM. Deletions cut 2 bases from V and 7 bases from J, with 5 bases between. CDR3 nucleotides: TGTGCCAGCAGTTTAGGCTTTGAAGCTTTCTTT. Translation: CASSLGFEAFF.

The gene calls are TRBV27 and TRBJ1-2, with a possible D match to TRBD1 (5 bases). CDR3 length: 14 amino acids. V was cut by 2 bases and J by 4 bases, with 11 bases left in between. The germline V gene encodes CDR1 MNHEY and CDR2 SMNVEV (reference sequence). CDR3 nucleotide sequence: TGTGCCAGCAGTTTACAGGGAATTGGCTATGGCTACACCTTC. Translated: CASSLQGIGYGYTF.

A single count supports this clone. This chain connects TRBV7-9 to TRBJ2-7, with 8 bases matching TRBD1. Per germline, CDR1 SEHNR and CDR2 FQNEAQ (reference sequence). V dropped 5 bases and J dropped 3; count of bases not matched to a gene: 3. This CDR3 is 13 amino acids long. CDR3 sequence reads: CASSPDRDYEQYF. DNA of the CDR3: TGTGCCAGCAGCCCGGACAGGGACTACGAGCAGTACTTC.

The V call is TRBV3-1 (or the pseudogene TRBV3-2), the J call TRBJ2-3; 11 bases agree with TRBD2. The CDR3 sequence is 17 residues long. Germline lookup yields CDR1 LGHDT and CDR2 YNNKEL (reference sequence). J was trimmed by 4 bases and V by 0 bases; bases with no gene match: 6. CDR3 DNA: TGTGCCAGCAGCCAAGAAGGTCTAGCGGGGGGCCCAGATACGCAGTATTTT. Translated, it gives CASSQEGLAGGPDTQYF.

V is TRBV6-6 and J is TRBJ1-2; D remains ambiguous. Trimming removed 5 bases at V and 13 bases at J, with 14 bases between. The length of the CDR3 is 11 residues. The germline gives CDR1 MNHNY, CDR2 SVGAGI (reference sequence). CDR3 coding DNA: TGTGCCAGCAGTAAACTCGATGTCGCCACCTTC. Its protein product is CASSKLDVATF.

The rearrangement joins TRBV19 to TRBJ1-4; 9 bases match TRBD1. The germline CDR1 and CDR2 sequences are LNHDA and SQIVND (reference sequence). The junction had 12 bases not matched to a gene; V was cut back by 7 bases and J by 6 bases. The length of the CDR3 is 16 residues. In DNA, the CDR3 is TGTGCCAGTATAGCCCAACCGGGACAGGGTGATGAAAAACTGTTTTTT. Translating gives CASIAQPGQGDEKLFF. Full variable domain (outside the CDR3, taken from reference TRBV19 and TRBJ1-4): DGGITQSPKYLFRKEGQNVTLSCEQNLNHDAMYWYRQDPGQGLRLIYYSQIVNDFQKGDIAEGYSVSREKKESFPLTVTSAQKNPTAFYLCASIAQPGQGDEKLFFGSGTQLSVL.

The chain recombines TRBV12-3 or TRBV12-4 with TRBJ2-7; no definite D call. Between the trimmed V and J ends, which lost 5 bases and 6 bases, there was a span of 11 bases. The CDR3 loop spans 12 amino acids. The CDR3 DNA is TGTGCCAGCAGTACTCCCTTGAGCGAGCAGTACTTC. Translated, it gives CASSTPLSEQYF.

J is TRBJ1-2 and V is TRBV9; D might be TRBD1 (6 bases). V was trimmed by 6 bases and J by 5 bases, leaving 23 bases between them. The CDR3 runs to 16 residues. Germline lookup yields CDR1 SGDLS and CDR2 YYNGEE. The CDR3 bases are TGTGCCAGCATCAAAGAAGGTATGGGGGCCAGGTATGGCTACACCTTC. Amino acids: CASIKEGMGARYGYTF. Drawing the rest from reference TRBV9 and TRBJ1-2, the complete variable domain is DSGVTQTPKHLITATGQRVTLRCSPRSGDLSVYWYQQSLDQGLQFLIQYYNGEERAKGNILERFSAQQFPDLHSELNLSSLELGDSALYFCASIKEGMGARYGYTFGSGTRLTVV.

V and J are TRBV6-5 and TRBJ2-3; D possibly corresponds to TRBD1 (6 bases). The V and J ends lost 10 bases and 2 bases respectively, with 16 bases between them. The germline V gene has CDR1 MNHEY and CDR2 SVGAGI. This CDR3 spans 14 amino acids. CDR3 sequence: CATHRAVSTDTQYF. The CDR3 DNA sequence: TGTGCCACCCACAGGGCCGTCTCCACAGATACGCAGTATTTT.

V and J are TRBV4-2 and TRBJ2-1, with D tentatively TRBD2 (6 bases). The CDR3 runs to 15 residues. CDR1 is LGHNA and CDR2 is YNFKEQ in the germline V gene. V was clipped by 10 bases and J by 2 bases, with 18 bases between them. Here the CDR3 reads CATPSGTETYNEQFF. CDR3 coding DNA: TGTGCCACCCCCTCCGGGACTGAGACCTACAATGAGCAGTTCTTC.

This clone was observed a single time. The CDR3 protein is CASSQDLSGGEYEQYF. The DNA for the CDR3 is TGTGCCAGCAGCCAAGATCTGAGCGGCGGGGAATACGAGCAGTACTTC. V usage is TRBV3-1 (or the pseudogene TRBV3-2) and J usage is TRBJ2-7; the D gene is possibly TRBD2 (6 bases). With 0 bases removed from V and 4 bases from J, the gap between germline ends came to 16 bases. Germline assignment: CDR1 LGHDT and CDR2 YNNKEL (reference sequence). CDR3 length: 16 amino acids.

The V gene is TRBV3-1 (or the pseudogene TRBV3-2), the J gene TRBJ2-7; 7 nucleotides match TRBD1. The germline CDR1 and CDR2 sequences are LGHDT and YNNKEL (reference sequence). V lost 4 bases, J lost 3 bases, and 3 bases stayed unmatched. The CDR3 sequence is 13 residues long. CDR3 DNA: TGTGCCAGCAGCCGACAGGGTGGCTACGAGCAGTACTTC. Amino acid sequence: CASSRQGGYEQYF.

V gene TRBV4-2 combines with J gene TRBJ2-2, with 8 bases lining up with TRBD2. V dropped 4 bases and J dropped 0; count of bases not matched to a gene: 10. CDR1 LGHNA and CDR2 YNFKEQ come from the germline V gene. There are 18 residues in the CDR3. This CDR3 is CASSPITSGGANTGELFF. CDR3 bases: TGTGCCAGCAGCCCGATTACTAGCGGAGGGGCGAACACCGGGGAGCTGTTTTTT.

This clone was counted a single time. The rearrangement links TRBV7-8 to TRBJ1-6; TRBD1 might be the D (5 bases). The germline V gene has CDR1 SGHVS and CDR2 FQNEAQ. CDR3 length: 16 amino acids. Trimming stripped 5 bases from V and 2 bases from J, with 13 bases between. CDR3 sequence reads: CASSPLRGTYNSPLHF. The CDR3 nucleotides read TGTGCCAGCAGCCCACTTAGGGGCACCTATAATTCACCCCTCCACTTT.

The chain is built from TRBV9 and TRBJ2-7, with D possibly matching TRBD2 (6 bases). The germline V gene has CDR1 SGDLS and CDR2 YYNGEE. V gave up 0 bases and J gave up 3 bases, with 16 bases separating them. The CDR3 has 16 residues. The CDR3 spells CASSVDHTGGVYEQYF. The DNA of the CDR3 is TGTGCCAGCAGCGTAGATCATACCGGAGGGGTCTACGAGCAGTACTTC.

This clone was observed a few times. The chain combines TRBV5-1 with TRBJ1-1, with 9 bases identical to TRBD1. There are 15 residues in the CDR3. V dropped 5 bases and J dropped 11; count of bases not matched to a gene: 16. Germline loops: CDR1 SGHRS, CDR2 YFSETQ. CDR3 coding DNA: TGCGCCAGCAGTGTGGATTCCGGGACAGGGCTGCGGGCTTTCTTT. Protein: CASSVDSGTGLRAFF.

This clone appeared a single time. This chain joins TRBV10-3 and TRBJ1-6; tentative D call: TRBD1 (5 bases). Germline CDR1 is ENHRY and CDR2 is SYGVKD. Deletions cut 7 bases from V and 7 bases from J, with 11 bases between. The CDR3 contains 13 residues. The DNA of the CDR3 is TGTGCCATCACCGGGACTACGAATTCACCCCTCCACTTT. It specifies CAITGTTNSPLHF.

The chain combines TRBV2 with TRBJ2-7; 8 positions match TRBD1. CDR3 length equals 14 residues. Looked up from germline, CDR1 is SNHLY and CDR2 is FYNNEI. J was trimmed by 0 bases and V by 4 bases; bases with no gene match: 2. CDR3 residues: CASSGQGASYEQYF. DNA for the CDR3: TGTGCCAGCAGTGGCCAGGGGGCCTCCTACGAGCAGTACTTC.